This TCR beta chain was sequenced for a study of blood T cell repertoires in COVID-19. Study overall: From the United States, Italy and Spain came samples of acute and convalescent COVID-19. T cells, B-cell-depleted T cells, or PBMCs provided the cDNA or gDNA that served as material.

Original processing methods: From reference gene primer amplification, estimates of nucleated cell counts were derived. Measured with immunoSEQ multiplex PCR; TCRdb has only the in-frame clones, and not every one. The V and J calls and clone size come from that table; D and trimming were worked out from the DNA. Among about 40,000 clones listed, roughly 77% were seen once. V was pared by 1 base and J by 8 bases, with 14 bases between. Germline CDR1 is LGHDT and CDR2 is YNNKEL (reference sequence). There are 15 residues in the CDR3. This clonotype was obtained from a man older than 75 with active or convalescent COVID-19. Material for sequencing was peripheral blood. This sequence joins TRBV3-1 (or the pseudogene TRBV3-2) and TRBJ1-4; possible D gene TRBD1, 5 bases. As DNA, the CDR3 is TGTGCCAGCAGCCAAGTTCGCGGGGGGGAAGAAAAACTGTTTTTT. Protein sequence: CASSQVRGGEEKLFF.